The next 30 T cell receptor beta chains were all read from a single sample in a study of T cell responses to AZD1222 COVID-19 vaccine. The protocol was immunoSEQ multiplex PCR, while the TCRdb copy is restricted to in-frame clones and leaves out a portion. Found here are just under 35,000 clones, roughly 90% of them singletons; the top ten hold approximately 6.6%. The material sequenced was peripheral blood, taken on day 0 of AZD1222 vaccination. The receptors were sampled from an adult in good health.

The gene calls are TRBV18 and TRBJ1-2; D is uncertain. The length of the CDR3 is 13 residues. The germline V gene encodes CDR1 KGHSH and CDR2 LQKENI. The germline V and J ends were trimmed by 3 bases and 8 bases, with 13 bases remaining between them. CDR3 sequence (DNA): TGTGCCAGCTCACCTCCTTCGGGTGGGGGCTACACCTTC. As protein: CASSPPSGGGYTF.

CDR3 nucleotides: TGTGCCACCAGTGATTTGAGCGGGGGGGCCGGAGATACGCAGTATTTT. Protein sequence: CATSDLSGGAGDTQYF. This sequence joins TRBV24-1 and TRBJ2-3; 10 positions agree with TRBD2. CDR3 length: 16 residues. Germline CDR1 KGHDR, CDR2 SFDVKD. V shed 0 bases, J shed 5 bases, and the junction held 4 bases outside the gene matches.

The CDR3 DNA sequence: TGTGCCAGCAGCGCAGGACAGTACGCAACTAATGAAAAACTGTTTTTT. Translation: CASSAGQYATNEKLFF. The rearrangement joins TRBV9 to TRBJ1-4, with D tentatively TRBD1 (6 bases). CDR3 length equals 16 residues. Trimming left V 3 bases short and J 0 bases short, with 12 bases between. From germline, CDR1 is SGDLS and CDR2 YYNGEE.

This clone was seen once. The chain employs TRBV18 and TRBJ2-7; the match to TRBD2 covers 13 bases. Germline V gene sequence: CDR1 KGHSH, CDR2 LQKENI. The CDR3 runs 19 residues. The V segment lost 2 bases and the J segment 3 bases; nucleotides outside the gene matches: 13. In DNA form, the CDR3 reads TGTGCCAGCTCACCAAGGGTTCTTGGACTAGCGGGAGCGGTCTACGAGCAGTACTTC. This gives the protein CASSPRVLGLAGAVYEQYF.

This chain joins TRBV19 and TRBJ1-6, with D unclear. The germline gives CDR1 LNHDA, CDR2 SQIVND (reference sequence). Trimming pared 2 bases from V and 7 bases from J, leaving 3 bases between. CDR3 size: 12 residues. The CDR3 bases are TGTGCCAGTAGTATACCCAATTCACCCCTCCACTTT. Protein product: CASSIPNSPLHF.

This sequence joins TRBV14 and TRBJ2-2, with 7 bases aligning to TRBD1. CDR1 and CDR2 (germline): SGHDN, FVKESK. V trimming: 3 bases; J trimming: 0 bases; junction bases outside the gene matches: 4. The CDR3 contains 16 residues. The CDR3 nucleotides are TGTGCCAGCAGCCACCCGACAGGGACGAACACCGGGGAGCTGTTTTTT. This codes for CASSHPTGTNTGELFF.

The rearrangement joins TRBV5-1 to TRBJ1-2; D is unresolved. From germline, CDR1 is SGHRS and CDR2 YFSETQ. V was clipped by 0 bases and J by 3 bases, with 12 bases between them. This CDR3 has 15 amino acids. CDR3 DNA sequence: TGCGCCAGCAGCTTGGGAGGCGTGGGCGACTATGGCTACACCTTC. Its protein is CASSLGGVGDYGYTF.

The chain carries TRBV28 and TRBJ1-4; unclear D gene. The CDR3 sequence is 15 residues long. Trimming took off 4 bases at V and 2 bases at J, with 11 bases between the two ends. The V gene's germline CDR1 is MDHEN and CDR2 SYDVKM. The CDR3 nucleotides read TGTGCCAGCAGTTACCCCGGGATCACTAATGAAAAACTGTTTTTT. Its protein product is CASSYPGITNEKLFF. Complete variable domain (other parts from reference TRBV28 and TRBJ1-4): DVKVTQSSRYLVKRTGEKVFLECVQDMDHENMFWYRQDPGLGLRLIYFSYDVKMKEKGDIPEGYSVSREKKERFSLILESASTNQTSMYLCASSYPGITNEKLFFGSGTQLSVL.

This clone was detected once. This chain connects TRBV7-9 to TRBJ2-2; no clear D gene. This CDR3 spans 15 amino acids. Germline V CDR1 and CDR2: SEHNR, FQNEAQ (reference sequence). Trimming took off 11 bases at V and 3 bases at J, with 19 bases between the two ends. CDR3 region: CAQRLPLRDTGELFF. The CDR3 nucleotides read TGTGCCCAGCGACTCCCCCTACGGGACACCGGGGAGCTGTTTTTT.

The chain links TRBV20-1 to TRBJ2-1, with TRBD1 matching over 7 bases. The junction had 3 bases not matched to a gene; V was cut back by 4 bases and J by 12 bases. CDR3 size: 10 residues. Germline assignment: CDR1 DFQATT and CDR2 SNEGSKA (reference sequence). The CDR3 loop is CSAKGTAQFF. For the CDR3, the DNA is TGCAGTGCTAAAGGGACAGCGCAGTTCTTC.

The gene calls are TRBV6-4 and TRBJ1-2; no clear D. Germline V gene sequence: CDR1 MRHNA, CDR2 SNTAGT. The CDR3 consists of 15 residues. V was trimmed by 0 bases and J by 7 bases, leaving 15 bases between them. This chain's CDR3 is CASSDSGPSSGGYTF. The CDR3 DNA sequence: TGTGCCAGCAGTGACTCTGGGCCGAGTTCTGGTGGCTACACCTTC.

This chain connects TRBV30 to TRBJ1-5; D might be TRBD1 (6 bases). CDR1 and CDR2 (germline): GTSNPN, SVGIG (reference sequence). There are 15 residues in the CDR3. Trimming took 3 bases from V and 1 from J, leaving 13 bases between them. CDR3 protein: CAWSDRGRSNQPQHF. DNA of the CDR3: TGTGCCTGGAGCGATAGGGGGAGGAGCAATCAGCCCCAGCATTTT. The full variable domain, rest sourced from reference TRBV30 and TRBJ1-5, is SQTIHQWPATLVQPVGSPLSLECTVEGTSNPNLYWYRQAAGRGLQLLFYSVGIGQISSEVPQNLSASRPQDRQFILSSKKLLLSDSGFYLCAWSDRGRSNQPQHFGDGTRLSIL.

The DNA for the CDR3 is TGTGCCAGCAGCCCAAGTGGGACTACCAATGAGCAGTTCTTC. This encodes CASSPSGTTNEQFF. J is TRBJ2-1 and V is TRBV7-9, with 7 nucleotides matching TRBD2. This CDR3 is built from 14 residues. V gave up 5 bases and J gave up 6 bases; unmatched junction bases: 7. In germline, CDR1 is SEHNR, CDR2 FQNEAQ (reference sequence).

The chain links TRBV7-2 to TRBJ2-7; D call uncertain. Trimming cost V 5 bases and J 0 bases, with 14 bases left between them. The length of the CDR3 is 15 residues. CDR1 is SGHTA, CDR2 FQGNSA, per germline. For the CDR3, the DNA is TGTGCCAGCAGCGACCGGCGGCTCAGCTCCTACGAGCAGTACTTC. This translates into CASSDRRLSSYEQYF.

The rearrangement joins TRBV5-1 to TRBJ1-1, with D perhaps TRBD1 (5 bases). Germline V gene data show CDR1 as SGHRS and CDR2 as YFSETQ. The CDR3 sequence is 14 residues long. With 0 bases removed from V and 8 bases from J, the gap between germline ends came to 14 bases. CDR3 region: CASSLASTRDEAFF. Written as DNA, the CDR3 is TGCGCCAGCAGCTTGGCCTCGACCCGGGACGAAGCTTTCTTT.

This chain links TRBV19 with TRBJ2-7, with TRBD1 identical over 9 bases. Per the germline V gene, CDR1 is LNHDA and CDR2 is SQIVND (reference sequence). The trim removed 5 bases at V and 2 bases at J, leaving 4 bases unmatched. The CDR3 runs 14 residues. The CDR3 loop is CASSPRQGAYEQYF. The CDR3 DNA reads as TGTGCCAGTAGTCCCCGACAGGGGGCCTACGAGCAGTACTTC.

The chain couples TRBV4-1 to TRBJ2-1, with TRBD2 as a possible D gene (5 bases). Trimming stripped 1 base from V and 7 bases from J, with 14 bases between. This CDR3 comprises 15 residues. Germline loops: CDR1 MGHRA, CDR2 YSYEKL. CDR3 amino acids: CASSQVAASGNEQFF. The CDR3 bases are TGCGCCAGCAGCCAAGTTGCAGCTTCGGGGAATGAGCAGTTCTTC.

This clone was counted a few times. The chain combines TRBV11-2 with TRBJ1-2; D perhaps matches TRBD1 (6 bases). The CDR3 covers 13 residues. Germline V gene sequence: CDR1 SGHAT, CDR2 FQNNGV. Deletions cut 5 bases from V and 2 bases from J, with 9 bases between. The CDR3 nucleotides are TGTGCCAGCAGCGAAGACAGGAACTATGGCTACACCTTC. Its protein product is CASSEDRNYGYTF. Based on the CDR3 plus reference TRBV11-2 and TRBJ1-2, the full variable domain is EAGVAQSPRYKIIEKRQSVAFWCNPISGHATLYWYQQILGQGPKLLIQFQNNGVVDDSQLPKDRFSAERLKGVDSTLKIQPAKLEDSAVYLCASSEDRNYGYTFGSGTRLTVV.

This clone was seen a few times. The chain couples TRBV28 to TRBJ2-2; 9 nucleotides line up with TRBD1. V lost 2 bases, J lost 5 bases, and 3 bases stayed unmatched. The V gene's germline CDR1 is MDHEN and CDR2 SYDVKM. The CDR3 sequence is 15 residues long. The CDR3 loop reads CASSLGTGWTGELFF. The CDR3 nucleotides are TGTGCCAGCAGTTTAGGGACAGGGTGGACCGGGGAGCTGTTTTTT.

V usage is TRBV5-6 and J usage is TRBJ2-7; D call uncertain. V lost 4 bases and J lost 2, with 7 bases in between. The CDR3 is made up of 12 amino acids. Germline CDR1 reads SGHDT; CDR2 reads YYEEEE. CDR3 loop: CASSRSPYEQYF. The CDR3 coding sequence is TGTGCCAGCAGCCGTTCCCCCTACGAGCAGTACTTC. Drawing the rest from reference TRBV5-6 and TRBJ2-7, the complete variable domain is DAGVTQSPTHLIKTRGQQVTLRCSPKSGHDTVSWYQQALGQGPQFIFQYYEEEERQRGNFPDRFSGHQFPNYSSELNVNALLLGDSALYLCASSRSPYEQYFGPGTRLTVT.

The genes are TRBV27 and TRBJ2-2; D may be TRBD1 (5 bases). Trimming left V 4 bases short and J 5 bases short, with 20 bases between. The CDR3 runs 17 residues. From germline, CDR1 is MNHEY and CDR2 SMNVEV (reference sequence). Here the CDR3 DNA reads TGTGCCAGCAGTTCCCCCGACGTGGCAGGGTATACCGGGGAGCTGTTTTTT. Protein product: CASSSPDVAGYTGELFF.

CDR3 loop: CASSPQVTYEQYF. The DNA for the CDR3 is TGTGCCAGCAGCCCTCAGGTAACCTACGAGCAGTACTTC. The chain employs TRBV7-9 and TRBJ2-7; the D is unclear. The CDR3 sequence is 13 residues long. V was cut by 5 bases and J by 2 bases, with 10 bases left in between. CDR1 SEHNR and CDR2 FQNEAQ come from the germline V gene (reference sequence).

For the CDR3, the DNA is TGTGCCAGCAGCTCCGGAGGCAGGGGGCCAGGAAACACCATATATTTT. Protein sequence: CASSSGGRGPGNTIYF. The chain couples TRBV5-4 to TRBJ1-3; 8 positions agree with TRBD1. Trimming took 3 bases from V and 4 from J; bases not matched to a gene: 9. This CDR3 contains 16 residues. Germline-derived CDR1 and CDR2 are SGHNT and YYREEE (reference sequence).

The chain recombines TRBV5-1 with TRBJ2-6; the D is unclear. The ends were cut back, 0 bases at V and 1 base at J, with 8 bases in the middle. Per germline, CDR1 SGHRS and CDR2 YFSETQ. The CDR3 loop spans 16 amino acids. CDR3 amino acids: CASSLGGLSGANVLTF. The CDR3 coding sequence is TGCGCCAGCAGCTTGGGTGGGTTATCTGGGGCCAACGTCCTGACTTTC.

The V and J genes are TRBV4-2 and TRBJ1-6; 9 bases match TRBD1. The CDR3 has 17 residues. With V trimmed by 4 bases and J by 7 bases, 11 bases remained unmatched. Germline assignment: CDR1 LGHNA and CDR2 YNFKEQ. As DNA, the CDR3 is TGTGCCAGCAGCCCCCAGGGACAGGGAAAGCGAAATTCACCCCTCCACTTT. It yields the protein CASSPQGQGKRNSPLHF.

This clone was seen a handful of times. This chain links TRBV27 with TRBJ1-6; D might be TRBD1 (5 bases). With 3 bases removed from V and 11 bases from J, the gap between germline ends came to 11 bases. CDR1 is MNHEY, CDR2 SMNVEV, per germline (reference sequence). The CDR3 is 13 residues long. CDR3 nucleotides: TGTGCCAGCAGTTTGGTGGTGGGGGCACCCCTCCACTTT. Translated: CASSLVVGAPLHF.

This clone appeared a single time. The chain carries TRBV7-3 and TRBJ2-2; a possible D gene is TRBD1 (6 bases). This CDR3 spans 14 amino acids. V was pared by 5 bases and J by 7 bases, with 14 bases between. Germline CDR1 reads SGHTA; CDR2 reads FQGTGA. Here the CDR3 reads CASSLQGEGGELFF. The CDR3 nucleotides read TGTGCCAGCAGCCTACAGGGAGAGGGCGGGGAGCTGTTTTTT. Combining the CDR3 with reference TRBV7-3 and TRBJ2-2 gives the whole variable domain GAGVSQTPSNKVTEKGKYVELRCDPISGHTALYWYRQSLGQGPEFLIYFQGTGAADDSGLPNDRFFAVRPEGSVSTLKIQRTERGDSAVYLCASSLQGEGGELFFGEGSRLTVL.

The V and J genes are TRBV18 and TRBJ2-1, with no clear D. Trimming pared 1 base from V and 5 bases from J, leaving 9 bases between. CDR1 is KGHSH, CDR2 LQKENI, per germline. This CDR3 comprises 14 residues. DNA for the CDR3: TGTGCCAGCTCACCACAGGGTGGGGACAATGAGCAGTTCTTC. Translation gives CASSPQGGDNEQFF.

The rearrangement joins TRBV3-1 (or the pseudogene TRBV3-2) to TRBJ1-4; 8 bases agree with TRBD1. In germline, CDR1 is LGHDT, CDR2 YNNKEL (reference sequence). Trimming at V came to 4 bases and at J to 5 bases, leaving 6 bases not matched to a gene. This CDR3 has 15 amino acids. CDR3 protein: CASSPSDRGNEKLFF. The CDR3 DNA sequence: TGTGCCAGCAGCCCTTCCGACAGGGGAAATGAAAAACTGTTTTTT.

The count of this clone is one. The chain has TRBV28 and TRBJ1-3; D is unresolved. Germline V lookup: CDR1 MDHEN, CDR2 SYDVKM. V was clipped by 3 bases and J by 0 bases, with 3 bases between them. The CDR3 has 13 amino acids. The CDR3: CASSFGSGNTIYF. CDR3 nucleotide sequence: TGTGCCAGCAGTTTTGGCTCTGGAAACACCATATATTTT.